The T cell receptor (beta chain) described here comes from a study of T cells in Graves' hyperthyroidism and ophthalmopathy. This clonotype was observed a handful of times. The ends were cut back, 5 bases at V and 3 bases at J, with 16 bases in the middle. CDR3 size: 15 residues. Germline-derived CDR1 and CDR2 are SNHLY and FYNNEI. TCR beta CDR3 region amplification was performed from RNA transcripts. First-round RT-PCR targeting the TCR CDR3 was performed with the HTBI primer set. TCRdb passed the multiplex PCR reads through MiXCR, listing each CDR3 protein once. The sample records just under 750,000 distinct CDR3 sequences, 35% being singletons.

This sequence originates from a woman aged 40-49 years with Graves' hyperthyroidism. The sequenced material came from blood. The J gene is TRBJ1-1, the V gene TRBV2; D not resolved. CDR3 bases: TGTGCCAGCAGTCCCAGGCTAGGGTCGGACACTGAAGCTTTCTTT. Its translation is CASSPRLGSDTEAFF.